This T cell receptor beta chain was documented in a study of cytomegalovirus exposure and HLA in healthy donors. Unrecorded immune exposures were likely, despite nominal health at sampling. General observations from the study: The likely explanation for a cluster of highly shared sequence variants was sequencing artifact. A later analysis showed TCR association rates differing by HLA locus, peaking at DRB1 and lowest at HLA-C. TCR beta sequences reportedly predicted the HLA-A and HLA-B alleles of most subjects accurately.

Worth noting for this clone: What it binds is not known.

Primers: 60 Vbeta forward and 13 Jbeta reverse. The method was immunoSEQ multiplex PCR; TCRdb's version includes in-frame clones alone and lacks a portion of them. The profile shows more than 95,000 clones, around 82% of them singletons. The CDR3 has 15 residues. V lost 0 bases to trimming and J lost 7 bases, with 13 bases between them. Germline CDR1 is LGHNA and CDR2 is YSLEER. Sequencing was performed on PBMCs. The J gene is TRBJ1-5, the V gene TRBV4-3; D is unclear. The TCR originated in a young woman in good health and CMV-seropositive. The CDR3 nucleotides read TGCGCCAGCAGCCAAGACTTTCCAAACAAACAGCCCCAGCATTTT. It yields the protein CASSQDFPNKQPQHF.